This T cell receptor (beta chain) comes out of a study of CD8 T cells in Susac syndrome. Points on this clonotype: What it binds is unknown.

RNA totalling about 0.45 to 1 ug underwent reverse transcription with random hexamers. A single record per CDR3 protein comes from TCRdb applying MiXCR to the immunoSEQ multiplex PCR reads. This table holds about 200,000 distinct CDR3 sequences, roughly 94% found once. Sequencing of TCR beta was carried out in blood CD8+ and CD4+ T cells. V was shortened by 7 bases and J by 4 bases, with 13 bases between the two germline ends. This CDR3 comprises 14 residues. Whole-study findings and limits: The study conceded that its TCR sequencing and HLA analysis involved relatively few individuals.

The sequencing input was CD4+ T cells from PBMCs. The source is a human donor in good health. The chain joins TRBV12-3 or TRBV12-4 to TRBJ2-2, with D unclear. CDR3 region: CASNWKETTGELFF. CDR3 bases: TGTGCCAGCAATTGGAAAGAAACCACCGGGGAGCTGTTTTTT.